This T cell receptor beta chain was documented in a study of cytomegalovirus exposure and HLA in healthy donors. CDR3 length: 15 residues. The germline CDR1 and CDR2 sequences are SGHDT and YYEEEE. The PCR employed 60 Vbeta primers together with 13 Jbeta primers. Sequenced by immunoSEQ multiplex PCR; TCRdb stores in-frame clones only, minus some. The repertoire holds about 300,000 clones, with roughly 88% as singletons. The study, taken as a whole, reports: As a later analysis revealed, the rate of TCR association differed by HLA locus, with DRB1 most and HLA-C fewest.

With regard to this clone: Antigen: not known.

V gene TRBV5-6 combines with J gene TRBJ2-5; D might be TRBD2 (6 bases). The end of the DNA fits TRBJ2-7 better, so the J call may be wrong. Source material: PBMCs. The receptor was derived from a man aged 40-50 years in good health and CMV-seropositive. The CDR3, as DNA: TGTGCCAGCAGCTTGTTGGGGGGTAACTCCTACGAGCAGTACTTC. Protein: CASSLLGGNSYEQYF.